This is a list of T cell receptor beta chains from one sample in a study of cytotoxic CD8 clonotypes in ibrutinib-treated CLL. TCRdb's copy holds only in-frame clones and misses some; the assay was immunoSEQ multiplex PCR. The sample has some 300,000 clones; roughly 79% are singletons. The input for sequencing was PBMCs, taken before ibrutinib treatment. The receptors stem from a human donor with chronic lymphocytic leukemia. CDR3s include the opening cysteine and the closing phenylalanine or tryptophan. The order of the fields is clone size, D gene, V gene, J gene, CDR3 protein, CDR3 DNA. The D gene is left open where the match is weak. Part of the rows lack a size; the others show once, few, many or a class for expanded clones.

>many|NA|TRBV4-1|TRBJ1-3
CASSQGRVITGNTIYF
TGCGCCAGCAGCCAAGGTCGAGTAATTACTGGAAACACCATATATTTT
>NA|TRBD2|TRBV28|TRBJ2-5
CASRVLALPGKTQYF
TGTGCCAGCAGGGTACTAGCGCTCCCCGGAAAGACCCAGTACTTC
>NA|TRBD1|TRBV4-3|TRBJ2-2
CASSQGTGGSGELFF
TGCGCCAGCAGCCAAGGGACAGGGGGTTCCGGGGAGCTGTTTTTT
>few|TRBD2|TRBV29-1|TRBJ2-3
CSVLPTAGPGGTQYF
TGCAGCGTCCTACCAACAGCGGGACCGGGGGGTACGCAGTATTTT
>NA|NA|TRBV28|TRBJ2-3
CASSFYIGASTDTQYF
TGTGCCAGCAGCTTCTACATTGGGGCGTCCACAGATACGCAGTATTTT
>NA|NA|TRBV5-4|TRBJ1-1
CASSTLREAAFF
TGTGCCAGCAGCACTCTCAGGGAAGCGGCTTTCTTT
>once|NA|TRBV29-1|TRBJ2-1
CSGKGTQEGNEQFF
TGCAGCGGAAAAGGAACCCAAGAAGGGAATGAGCAGTTCTTC
>NA|NA|TRBV2|TRBJ2-2
CASSMGTGELFF
TGTGCCAGCAGCATGGGCACCGGGGAGCTGTTTTTT
>few|TRBD2|TRBV2|TRBJ2-7
CASRRLAGELYEQYF
TGTGCCAGCAGAAGACTAGCGGGAGAGCTCTACGAGCAGTACTTC
>NA|NA|TRBV30|TRBJ2-1
CAWRAGRDNEQFF
TGTGCCTGGAGGGCGGGAAGGGACAATGAGCAGTTCTTC
>NA|TRBD2|TRBV7-2|TRBJ2-7
CASSSGLAAYALYF
TGTGCCAGCAGTTCGGGACTAGCGGCTTACGCTCTGTACTTC
>NA|NA|TRBV27|TRBJ2-7
CASSFLGGYEQYF
TGTGCCAGCAGTTTTTTGGGGGGCTACGAGCAGTACTTC
>NA|TRBD1|TRBV7-9|TRBJ1-4
CASSPRDRTTNEKLFF
TGTGCCAGCAGCCCTCGGGACAGGACAACTAATGAAAAACTGTTTTTT
>NA|TRBD2|TRBV5-1|TRBJ2-1
CASMGLAGLDEQFF
TGCGCCAGCATGGGACTAGCGGGACTCGATGAGCAGTTCTTC
>NA|TRBD2|TRBV29-1|TRBJ2-1
CSLWTSGSMNEQFF
TGCAGCCTTTGGACTAGCGGGAGTATGAATGAGCAGTTCTTC
>NA|TRBD2|TRBV2|TRBJ2-2
CASKRDSNTGELFF
TGTGCCAGCAAGCGGGACTCGAACACCGGGGAGCTGTTTTTT
>NA|NA|TRBV10-3|TRBJ1-4
CAISESGVGNEKLFF
TGTGCCATCAGTGAGTCAGGGGTTGGTAATGAAAAACTGTTTTTT
>NA|TRBD1|TRBV28|TRBJ2-7
CASSLSVGTAAGLLYEQYF
TGTGCCAGCAGTTTATCGGTCGGGACAGCCGCCGGGCTCCTCTACGAGCAGTACTTC
>NA|TRBD2|TRBV11-1|TRBJ2-1
CASRGLAGAQSSYNEQFF
TGTGCCAGCAGGGGACTAGCGGGAGCACAATCCTCCTACAATGAGCAGTTCTTC
>few|NA|TRBV11-1|TRBJ1-1
CASSYTVHTEAFF
TGTGCCAGCAGTTACACAGTACACACTGAAGCTTTCTTT
>NA|NA|TRBV7-6|TRBJ1-5
CASSLDGSRPQHF
TGTGCCAGCAGCTTAGACGGCAGCAGGCCCCAGCATTTT
>few|TRBD1|TRBV15|TRBJ1-2
CATSRDPSAGGGYTF
TGTGCCACCAGCAGAGATCCTTCGGCAGGGGGAGGCTACACCTTC
>few|NA|TRBV7-6|TRBJ2-3
CASSLLQGPDTQYF
TGTGCCAGCAGCTTACTGCAGGGCCCAGATACGCAGTATTTT
>once|TRBD2|TRBV6-1|TRBJ2-7
CASSEGLAGVYEQYF
TGTGCCAGCAGTGAAGGATTAGCGGGAGTCTACGAGCAGTACTTC
>NA|NA|TRBV2|TRBJ2-7
CAGTDEPYEQYF
TGTGCCGGAACGGATGAGCCGTACGAGCAGTACTTC
>NA|TRBD2|TRBV7-8|TRBJ2-3
CASSPLAGSTDTQYF
TGTGCCAGCAGCCCACTAGCGGGTAGCACAGATACGCAGTATTTT